Following are 29 T cell receptor beta chains from one sample sequenced in a study of T cells in Graves' hyperthyroidism and ophthalmopathy. Amplification of TCR beta CDR3 regions used RNA as the template. TCR CDR3 regions were first amplified by RT-PCR with HTBI primers. Via MiXCR, TCRdb re-called the multiplex PCR reads, giving one row per CDR3 protein. The sample includes around 340,000 distinct CDR3 sequences, roughly 15% of them seen just once. Sequencing was done on a sample of blood. All receptors come from a woman aged 25 to 39 with Graves' hyperthyroidism that later progressed to Graves' ophthalmopathy.

This clonotype was detected ten times or more. This chain connects TRBV27 to TRBJ1-1, with D unresolved. CDR3 size: 14 residues. Germline CDR1 is MNHEY and CDR2 is SMNVEV (reference sequence). V lost 1 base and J lost 8, with 14 bases in between. CDR3 DNA: TGTGCCAGCAGTTTATTACCCTTGGGTACCGAAGCTTTCTTT. This codes for CASSLLPLGTEAFF.

This clonotype was seen at least ten times. The CDR3 here is CASDKGEQPQHF. CDR3 nucleotide sequence: TGTGCCAGCGATAAGGGGGAACAGCCCCAGCATTTT. The chain uses TRBV6-1 and TRBJ1-5; tentatively, D is TRBD1 (6 bases). The CDR3 extends over 12 amino acids. Deletions cut 8 bases from V and 7 bases from J, with 12 bases between. Germline V lookup: CDR1 MNHNS, CDR2 SASEGT.

This chain joins TRBV4-1 and TRBJ2-1, with 9 bases matching TRBD2. This CDR3 spans 16 amino acids. Germline CDR1 is MGHRA and CDR2 is YSYEKL. V gave up 3 bases and J gave up 1 base; unmatched junction bases: 4. The CDR3 DNA sequence: TGCGCCAGCAGCCATCGCGGGAGGGAATCCTACAATGAGCAGTTCTTC. It codes for CASSHRGRESYNEQFF.

This clonotype has more than one count but fewer than ten. The chain carries TRBV11-2 and TRBJ2-3; 8 nucleotides agree with TRBD2. Germline V gene lookup returns CDR1 SGHAT and CDR2 FQNNGV. J lost 2 bases, V lost 5 bases, and 15 bases had no gene match. There are 18 residues in the CDR3. Here the CDR3 reads CASSLRGGLGPYTDTQYF. As DNA, the CDR3 is TGTGCCAGCAGCCTTCGGGGGGGCCTCGGACCTTACACAGATACGCAGTATTTT.

The V call is TRBV5-1, the J call TRBJ1-1, with no clear D. The length of the CDR3 is 13 residues. Looked up from germline, CDR1 is SGHRS and CDR2 is YFSETQ. V was pared by 0 bases and J by 5 bases, with 8 bases between. The CDR3: CASSLDVGTEAFF. The CDR3 DNA follows: TGCGCCAGCAGCTTGGACGTAGGGACTGAAGCTTTCTTT.

This clonotype was seen at least ten times. The V and J genes are TRBV6-2 or TRBV6-3 and TRBJ2-7, with 8 positions matching TRBD2. Losses at the gene ends were 2 bases for V and 4 bases for J; bases not matched to a gene: 10. CDR1 is MNHEY and CDR2 is SVGEGT in the germline V gene. This CDR3 spans 16 amino acids. The CDR3 here is CASSYPTGRGSYEQYF. DNA for the CDR3: TGTGCCAGCAGTTACCCCACCGGGAGGGGGAGTTACGAGCAGTACTTC.

The gene calls are TRBV19 and TRBJ2-1, with D tentatively TRBD1 or TRBD2 (6 bases each). The CDR3 has 15 amino acids. The germline V gene encodes CDR1 LNHDA and CDR2 SQIVND (reference sequence). Trimming stripped 6 bases from V and 5 bases from J, with 17 bases between. Written as DNA, the CDR3 is TGTGCCAGTAGCATCCAAGGGGGGCCTGACAATGAGCAGTTCTTC. Translation: CASSIQGGPDNEQFF. The full variable domain, its missing parts supplied by reference TRBV19 and TRBJ2-1, is DGGITQSPKYLFRKEGQNVTLSCEQNLNHDAMYWYRQDPGQGLRLIYYSQIVNDFQKGDIAEGYSVSREKKESFPLTVTSAQKNPTAFYLCASSIQGGPDNEQFFGPGTRLTVL.

This clonotype showed up many times. The chain employs TRBV28 and TRBJ1-5, with D maybe TRBD1 (6 bases). The CDR3 loop spans 16 amino acids. Trimming took 1 base from V and 0 from J, leaving 10 bases between them. Germline values: CDR1 MDHEN, CDR2 SYDVKM. CDR3 in DNA: TGTGCCAGCAGTTTATTACAGGGCTATAGCAATCAGCCCCAGCATTTT. Translated, it gives CASSLLQGYSNQPQHF.

This clonotype was seen ten or more times. This chain uses TRBV28 with TRBJ2-7; possible D gene TRBD1, 6 bases. Looked up from germline, CDR1 is MDHEN and CDR2 is SYDVKM. Deletions cut 6 bases from V and 5 bases from J, with 14 bases between. The CDR3 spans 13 residues. CDR3 loop: CASSLVSGDEQYF. The CDR3 bases are TGTGCCAGCAGCCTAGTATCAGGGGACGAGCAGTACTTC.

At least ten counts were recorded for this clonotype. This chain connects TRBV20-1 to TRBJ2-7; 7 bases are a match to TRBD1. V trimming: 4 bases; J trimming: 3 bases; junction bases outside the gene matches: 9. Germline lookup yields CDR1 DFQATT and CDR2 SNEGSKA (reference sequence). CDR3 length: 14 amino acids. The CDR3 sequence is CSATRQGGFYEQYF. The CDR3 region has the DNA TGCAGTGCTACCCGACAGGGTGGGTTCTACGAGCAGTACTTC.

This clonotype came up many times. V is TRBV5-1 and J is TRBJ2-1; D gene uncertain. This CDR3 spans 15 amino acids. V was cut by 4 bases and J by 7 bases, with 18 bases left in between. Germline CDR1 reads SGHRS; CDR2 reads YFSETQ. In nucleotides, the CDR3 is TGCGCCAGCAGCCGGACGACTGCACCTCAGAATGAGCAGTTCTTC. It specifies CASSRTTAPQNEQFF.

The chain recombines TRBV29-1 with TRBJ1-2; D unclear. Germline CDR1 reads SQVTM; CDR2 reads ANQGSEA. This CDR3 contains 12 residues. V was trimmed by 4 bases and J by 5 bases, leaving 11 bases between them. CDR3 region: CSVASEDYGYTF. The CDR3 DNA reads TGCAGCGTTGCGTCAGAAGATTATGGCTACACCTTC. The whole variable domain, remainder taken from reference TRBV29-1 and TRBJ1-2, is SAVISQKPSRDICQRGTSLTIQCQVDSQVTMMFWYRQQPGQSLTLIATANQGSEATYESGFVIDKFPISRPNLTFSTLTVSNMSPEDSSIYLCSVASEDYGYTFGSGTRLTVV.

This clonotype occurred many times. The chain employs TRBV5-1 and TRBJ1-3, with D uncertain. CDR1 and CDR2 from the germline V gene are SGHRS and YFSETQ. This CDR3 has 16 residues. Trimming removed 0 bases at V and 0 bases at J, with 10 bases between. Written as DNA, the CDR3 is TGCGCCAGCAGCTTGGCCAGCTTCAGCTCTGGAAACACCATATATTTT. It codes for CASSLASFSSGNTIYF.

This clonotype was seen repeatedly, ten times or more. In DNA, the CDR3 is TGTGCCAGGGGGGGGGGGACGGATGGCTACACCTTC. Translated, it gives CARGGGTDGYTF. The J gene is TRBJ1-2, the V gene TRBV2, with TRBD1 as a possible D gene (5 bases). The germline V gene has CDR1 SNHLY and CDR2 FYNNEI. Deletions cut 9 bases from V and 6 bases from J, with 14 bases between. The CDR3 extends over 12 amino acids. The full variable domain, completed using reference TRBV2 and TRBJ1-2, is EPEVTQTPSHQVTQMGQEVILRCVPISNHLYFYWYRQILGQKVEFLVSFYNNEISEKSEIFDDQFSVERPDGSNFTLKIRSTKLEDSAMYFCARGGGTDGYTFGSGTRLTVV.

V and J are TRBV2 and TRBJ2-7; 10 bases line up with TRBD1. Looked up from germline, CDR1 is SNHLY and CDR2 is FYNNEI. J gave up 3 bases and V 5 bases, and 10 bases lay outside the gene matches. There are 16 residues in the CDR3. The CDR3 region is CASSSNRDRGHYEQYF. The CDR3 DNA follows: TGTGCCAGCAGTTCCAACCGGGACAGGGGCCACTACGAGCAGTACTTC.

The J gene is TRBJ2-7, the V gene TRBV20-1; D possibly corresponds to TRBD2 (6 bases). This CDR3 spans 15 amino acids. Germline loops: CDR1 DFQATT, CDR2 SNEGSKA (reference sequence). Trimming took 5 bases from V and 5 from J, leaving 22 bases between them. CDR3 coding DNA: TGCAGTGCTGGCGGTGGATGGGGGACTGGAAACGAGCAGTACTTC. Translation gives CSAGGGWGTGNEQYF.

This clonotype was seen repeatedly, ten times or more. The chain recombines TRBV12-3 or TRBV12-4 with TRBJ2-5, with D possibly called TRBD1 or TRBD2 (5 bases each). The CDR3 sequence is 13 residues long. Trimming shortened V by 5 bases and J by 2 bases, and 9 bases separated the two germline ends. The CDR3 here is CASSPGPQETQYF. Written as DNA, the CDR3 is TGTGCCAGCAGTCCGGGACCGCAAGAGACCCAGTACTTC.

This clonotype came up many times. The chain recombines TRBV29-1 with TRBJ2-2; D gene ambiguous. From germline, CDR1 is SQVTM and CDR2 ANQGSEA. The CDR3 is 11 amino acids. Here the CDR3 DNA reads TGCAGGATGAAGGACACCGGGGAGCTGTTTTTT. Translation gives CRMKDTGELFF.

This rearrangement joins TRBV19 to TRBJ1-1; 7 positions agree with TRBD1. The germline V gene encodes CDR1 LNHDA and CDR2 SQIVND (reference sequence). V was clipped by 5 bases and J by 3 bases; unmatched bases: 9. This CDR3 has 15 amino acids. The chain's CDR3 is CASSSPQGLDTEAFF. In nucleotides, the CDR3 is TGTGCCAGTAGTTCACCACAGGGGTTGGACACTGAAGCTTTCTTT.

This chain joins TRBV12-3 or TRBV12-4 and TRBJ2-2; D may be TRBD2 (6 bases). The CDR3 has 15 amino acids. The V end lost 3 bases, the J end lost 6 bases, and 14 bases lay between the germline ends. The CDR3 sequence is CASSLGGAAAGELFF. The CDR3 DNA is TGTGCCAGCAGTTTGGGCGGGGCCGCGGCCGGGGAGCTGTTTTTT.

The chain couples TRBV6-1 to TRBJ1-1; D is unclear. Germline loops: CDR1 MNHNS, CDR2 SASEGT. The V gene lost 1 base and the J gene lost 4 bases, with 10 bases spanning the gap. This CDR3 comprises 14 residues. CDR3 coding DNA: TGTGCCAGCAGTGAAGAATTAGGGCGCACTGAAGCTTTCTTT. This sequence encodes CASSEELGRTEAFF.

V and J are TRBV9 and TRBJ1-5; 10 bases are shared with TRBD1. Germline V gene data show CDR1 as SGDLS and CDR2 as YYNGEE. The V gene end was trimmed by 3 bases and the J gene end by 6 bases; junction bases not matched to a gene: 0. The CDR3 totals 13 residues. The CDR3 bases are TGTGCCAGCAGCGGGACAGGGGGTCAGCCCCAGCATTTT. This gives the protein CASSGTGGQPQHF.

This clonotype was seen ten or more times. The chain links TRBV19 to TRBJ1-1; no clear D. Trimming stripped 7 bases from V and 1 base from J, with 16 bases between. This CDR3 contains 15 residues. CDR1 is LNHDA, CDR2 SQIVND, per germline (reference sequence). The CDR3 is CASTEKPRRNTEAFF. In DNA form, the CDR3 reads TGTGCCAGTACGGAGAAACCGAGAAGGAACACTGAAGCTTTCTTT.

The table lists this clonotype with many counts. The chain couples TRBV12-3 or TRBV12-4 to TRBJ1-1; D is ambiguous. The CDR3 sequence is 12 residues long. Trimming took off 1 base at V and 6 bases at J, with 6 bases between the two ends. CDR3 DNA sequence: TGTGCCAGCAGTTTAGGAGAATCTGAAGCTTTCTTT. Protein: CASSLGESEAFF.

The sample holds many counts of this clonotype. This chain links TRBV19 with TRBJ2-1; 14 bases are a match to TRBD2. This CDR3 spans 17 amino acids. V dropped 4 bases and J dropped 7; count of bases not matched to a gene: 9. Germline CDR1 and CDR2: LNHDA and SQIVND (reference sequence). The CDR3 sequence: CASSSPRLAGGRNEQFF. CDR3 nucleotide sequence: TGTGCCAGTAGTAGCCCGAGACTAGCGGGAGGGCGGAATGAGCAGTTCTTC.

This clonotype was seen many times. V gene TRBV5-1 combines with J gene TRBJ2-1, with 7 bases matching TRBD1. V lost 4 bases and J lost 2; bases outside the gene matches: 6. The CDR3 extends over 15 amino acids. CDR1 and CDR2 (germline): SGHRS, YFSETQ. The CDR3, as DNA: TGCGCCAGCAGCCTGGGGACAGCCCCCTACAATGAGCAGTTCTTC. Translated: CASSLGTAPYNEQFF.

In regard to this clonotype: A clone one base away is much larger, so this may be a read error. The chain recombines TRBV12-3 or TRBV12-4 with TRBJ1-2; possibly TRBD1 for D (5 bases). CDR3 size: 12 residues. V lost 4 bases and J lost 2, with 5 bases in between. This CDR3 reads CASSWDNYGYTF. CDR3 nucleotide sequence: TGTGCCAGCAGTTGGGACAACTATGGCTACACCTTC.

This clonotype showed up just a few times. V usage is TRBV7-8 and J usage is TRBJ1-5; D is perhaps TRBD1 (5 bases). From germline, CDR1 is SGHVS and CDR2 FQNEAQ. The germline V and J ends were trimmed by 3 bases and 6 bases, with 15 bases remaining between them. This CDR3 region has 15 residues. CDR3 residues: CASSLQGTPGQPQHF. CDR3 coding DNA: TGTGCCAGCAGCTTGCAAGGGACCCCTGGTCAGCCCCAGCATTTT.

The rearrangement links TRBV2 to TRBJ1-1; D perhaps matches TRBD1 (6 bases). CDR3 length equals 13 residues. Trimming pared 5 bases from V and 10 bases from J, leaving 17 bases between. The germline CDR1 and CDR2 sequences are SNHLY and FYNNEI. The CDR3 nucleotides read TGTGCCAGCAGTAGAACTCAACAGGGAAGAGCTTTCTTT. Its protein is CASSRTQQGRAFF.